The clone carrying this TCR beta chain was seen a few times. Its antigen is unidentified. This entry comes from a study of shared clonotypes between healthy human individuals. This was a deep-level run. Clones were sequenced by immunoSEQ multiplex PCR, and TCRdb holds only the in-frame ones, with some missing. The table lists 450,000 to 500,000 clones, almost 80% of them singletons, with 12% in the top ten. V lost 4 bases and J lost 4; bases outside the gene matches: 3. Germline V gene data show CDR1 as GTSNPN and CDR2 as SVGIG (reference sequence). This CDR3 region has 14 residues. Study outcomes and limitations: Clonotype sharing among donors likely depends on sequencing depth. Specimens sampled were limited to blood, with tissue repertoires likely differing.

The chain links TRBV30 to TRBJ2-2; 10 nucleotides line up with TRBD1. This receptor was identified in a woman in her 40s in good health. Some clones in this sample may be carry-over from other donors' samples. The specimen was PBMCs. CDR3 DNA sequence: TGTGCCTGGACGGACAGGGGGACCACCGGGGAGCTGTTTTTT. Translating it yields CAWTDRGTTGELFF.